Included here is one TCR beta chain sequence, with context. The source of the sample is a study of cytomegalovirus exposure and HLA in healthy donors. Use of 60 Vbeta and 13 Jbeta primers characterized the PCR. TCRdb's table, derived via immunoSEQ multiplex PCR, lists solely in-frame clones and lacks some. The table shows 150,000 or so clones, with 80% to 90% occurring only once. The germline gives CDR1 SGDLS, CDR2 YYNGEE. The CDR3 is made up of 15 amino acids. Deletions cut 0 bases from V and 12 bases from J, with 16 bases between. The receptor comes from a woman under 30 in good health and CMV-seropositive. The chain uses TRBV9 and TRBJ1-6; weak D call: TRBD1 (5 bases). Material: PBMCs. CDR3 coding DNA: TGTGCCAGCAGCGTAGCTACTTCGGGGGAGGGACCCCTCCACTTT. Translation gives CASSVATSGEGPLHF.